Listed below are T cell receptor beta chains from one sample, sequenced in a study of CD8+CD57+ T cells in acquired aplastic anemia. TCRdb used MiXCR to reprocess the reads, holding one entry per CDR3 protein. The sample shows about 120,000 distinct CDR3 sequences, under 65% of them seen only once. The material sequenced was sorted CD4+, CD8+, or CD8+CD57+ T cells (not recorded which) from PBMCs. These receptors originate from a human donor with aplastic anemia. CDR3s include the opening cysteine and the closing phenylalanine or tryptophan. Each record gives: D gene, J gene, V gene, CDR3 length, clone size, CDR3 protein, CDR3 DNA. The D gene is left open where the match is weak. Clone size is shown for a subset of rows, as once, few, many or a class of expanded clone.

d_gene: -
j_gene: TRBJ2-5
v_gene: TRBV15
len: 12
abundance: -
CDR3aa: CATSRDPQTQYF
CDR3nt: TGTGCCACCAGCAGAGATCCGCAGACCCAGTACTTC

d_gene: -
j_gene: TRBJ2-4
v_gene: TRBV11-2
len: 15
abundance: -
CDR3aa: CASSPTGDFKNIQYF
CDR3nt: TGTGCCAGCAGTCCTACAGGGGACTTTAAAAACATTCAGTACTTC

d_gene: -
j_gene: TRBJ1-1
v_gene: TRBV5-1
len: 11
abundance: -
CDR3aa: CASSFDREAFF
CDR3nt: TGCGCCAGCAGCTTTGACAGGGAAGCTTTCTTT

d_gene: -
j_gene: TRBJ1-5
v_gene: TRBV29-1
len: 13
abundance: few
CDR3aa: CSVGGLGSEPQHF
CDR3nt: TGCAGCGTCGGAGGGTTGGGTAGCGAGCCCCAGCATTTT

d_gene: -
j_gene: TRBJ2-7
v_gene: TRBV5-1
len: 13
abundance: once
CDR3aa: CASMGTGFNEQYF
CDR3nt: TGCGCCAGCATGGGGACTGGGTTCAACGAGCAGTACTTC

d_gene: -
j_gene: TRBJ2-3
v_gene: TRBV20-1
len: 12
abundance: -
CDR3aa: CSASDLADTQYF
CDR3nt: TGCAGTGCTAGCGACTTAGCCGATACGCAGTATTTT

d_gene: -
j_gene: TRBJ1-5
v_gene: TRBV11-2
len: 14
abundance: -
CDR3aa: CASSGLYSNQPQHF
CDR3nt: TGTGCCAGCAGCGGTCTTTACAGCAATCAGCCCCAGCATTTT

d_gene: TRBD2
j_gene: TRBJ2-1
v_gene: TRBV5-6
len: 14
abundance: -
CDR3aa: CAHTLAGDYNEQFF
CDR3nt: TGTGCCCATACCTTAGCGGGGGACTACAATGAGCAGTTCTTC

d_gene: -
j_gene: TRBJ2-3
v_gene: TRBV5-1
len: 12
abundance: -
CDR3aa: CANRESTDTQYF
CDR3nt: TGCGCAAACAGGGAAAGCACAGATACGCAGTATTTT

d_gene: -
j_gene: TRBJ2-6
v_gene: TRBV9
len: 15
abundance: many
CDR3aa: CASSPGESGANVLTF
CDR3nt: TGTGCCAGCAGCCCAGGGGAATCTGGGGCCAACGTCCTGACTTTC

d_gene: TRBD1
j_gene: TRBJ1-5
v_gene: TRBV11-2
len: 15
abundance: few
CDR3aa: CASSLLGQPNQPQHF
CDR3nt: TGTGCCAGCAGCTTATTGGGACAGCCCAATCAGCCCCAGCATTTT

d_gene: -
j_gene: TRBJ2-4
v_gene: TRBV10-3
len: 15
abundance: -
CDR3aa: CAISEGSSSGNIQYF
CDR3nt: TGTGCCATCAGTGAGGGGAGCAGCTCTGGAAACATTCAGTACTTC

d_gene: -
j_gene: TRBJ1-6
v_gene: TRBV19
len: 13
abundance: many
CDR3aa: CASSIQGNSPLHF
CDR3nt: TGTGCCAGTAGTATTCAGGGAAACTCACCCCTCCACTTT

d_gene: TRBD1
j_gene: TRBJ1-2
v_gene: TRBV24-1
len: 13
abundance: -
CDR3aa: CATSEYRGYGYTF
CDR3nt: TGTGCCACCAGTGAGTACAGGGGATATGGCTACACCTTC

d_gene: TRBD2
j_gene: TRBJ2-5
v_gene: TRBV7-9
len: 14
abundance: few
CDR3aa: CASSPGGAGETQYF
CDR3nt: TGTGCCAGCAGCCCCGGGGGGGCAGGAGAGACCCAGTACTTC

d_gene: -
j_gene: TRBJ2-7
v_gene: TRBV6-5
len: 12
abundance: many
CDR3aa: CASSYGPYEQYF
CDR3nt: TGTGCCAGCAGTTACGGCCCCTACGAGCAGTACTTC

d_gene: TRBD2
j_gene: TRBJ2-7
v_gene: TRBV29-1
len: 12
abundance: -
CDR3aa: CSVEGGGYEQYF
CDR3nt: TGCAGCGTTGAAGGGGGGGGCTACGAGCAGTACTTC

d_gene: -
j_gene: TRBJ1-1
v_gene: TRBV27
len: 14
abundance: few
CDR3aa: CASQTGTWNTEAFF
CDR3nt: TGTGCCAGCCAGACGGGGACATGGAACACTGAAGCTTTCTTT

d_gene: -
j_gene: TRBJ2-1
v_gene: TRBV29-1
len: 13
abundance: -
CDR3aa: CSAQGGAAGEQFF
CDR3nt: TGCAGCGCGCAGGGGGGGGCCGCGGGTGAGCAGTTCTTC

d_gene: TRBD2
j_gene: TRBJ2-5
v_gene: TRBV2
len: 12
abundance: -
CDR3aa: CASAGEGETQYF
CDR3nt: TGTGCCAGCGCGGGAGAGGGTGAGACCCAGTACTTC

d_gene: -
j_gene: TRBJ2-3
v_gene: TRBV29-1
len: 13
abundance: many
CDR3aa: CSVDEQVLDTQYF
CDR3nt: TGCAGCGTTGACGAACAGGTTTTGGATACGCAGTATTTT

d_gene: -
j_gene: TRBJ1-1
v_gene: TRBV7-8
len: 13
abundance: many
CDR3aa: CASARQGNTEAFF
CDR3nt: TGTGCCAGCGCCCGGCAGGGGAACACTGAAGCTTTCTTT

d_gene: -
j_gene: TRBJ2-2
v_gene: TRBV24-1
len: 15
abundance: few
CDR3aa: CATSDLQGSTGELFF
CDR3nt: TGTGCCACCAGTGATTTGCAGGGGTCCACCGGGGAGCTGTTTTTT

d_gene: TRBD1
j_gene: TRBJ2-7
v_gene: TRBV20-1
len: 14
abundance: -
CDR3aa: CSGGGQDDSYEQYF
CDR3nt: TGCAGTGGAGGGGGACAGGATGATTCCTACGAGCAGTACTTC

d_gene: TRBD1
j_gene: TRBJ2-7
v_gene: TRBV10-2
len: 17
abundance: -
CDR3aa: CASSERESGTGAYEQYF
CDR3nt: TGCGCCAGCAGTGAGAGGGAATCCGGGACAGGGGCGTACGAGCAGTACTTC

d_gene: TRBD1
j_gene: TRBJ1-1
v_gene: TRBV29-1
len: 17
abundance: -
CDR3aa: CSVYSWTGGSVYTEAFF
CDR3nt: TGCAGCGTGTACAGTTGGACAGGGGGCTCCGTGTACACTGAAGCTTTCTTT

d_gene: -
j_gene: TRBJ1-5
v_gene: TRBV15
len: 15
abundance: once
CDR3aa: CATSSGQYSNQPQHF
CDR3nt: TGTGCCACCAGCAGTGGACAGTACAGCAATCAGCCCCAGCATTTT